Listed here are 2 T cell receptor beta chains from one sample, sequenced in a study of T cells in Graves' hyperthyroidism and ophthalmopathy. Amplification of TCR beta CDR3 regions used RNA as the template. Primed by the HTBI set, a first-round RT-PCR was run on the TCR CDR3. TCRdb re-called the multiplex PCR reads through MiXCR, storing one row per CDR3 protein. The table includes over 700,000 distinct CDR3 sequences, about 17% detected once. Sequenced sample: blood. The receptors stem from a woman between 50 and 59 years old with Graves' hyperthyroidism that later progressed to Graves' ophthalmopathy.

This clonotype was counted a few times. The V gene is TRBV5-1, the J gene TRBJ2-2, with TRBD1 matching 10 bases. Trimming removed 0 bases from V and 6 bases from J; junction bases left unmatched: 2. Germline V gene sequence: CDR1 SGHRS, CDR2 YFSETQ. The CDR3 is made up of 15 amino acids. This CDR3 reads CASSLVGTGAGELFF. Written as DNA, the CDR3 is TGCGCCAGCAGCTTGGTCGGGACAGGGGCCGGGGAGCTGTTTTTT.

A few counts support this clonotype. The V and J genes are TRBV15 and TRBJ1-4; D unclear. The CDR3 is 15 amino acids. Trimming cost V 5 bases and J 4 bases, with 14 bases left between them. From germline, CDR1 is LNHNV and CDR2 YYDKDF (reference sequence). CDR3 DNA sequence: TGTGCCACCAGCCCCAGTGGGCAGAGTAATGAAAAACTGTTTTTT. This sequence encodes CATSPSGQSNEKLFF.